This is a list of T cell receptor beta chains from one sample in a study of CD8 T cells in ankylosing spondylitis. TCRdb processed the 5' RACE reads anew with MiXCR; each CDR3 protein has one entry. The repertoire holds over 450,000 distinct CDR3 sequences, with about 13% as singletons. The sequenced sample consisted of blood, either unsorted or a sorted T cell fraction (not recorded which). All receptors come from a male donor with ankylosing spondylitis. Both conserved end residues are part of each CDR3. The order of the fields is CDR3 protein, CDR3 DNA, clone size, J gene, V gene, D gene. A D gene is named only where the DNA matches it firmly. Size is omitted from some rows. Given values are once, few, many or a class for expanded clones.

CAGRGGLAGHYYEQYF TGTGCCGGCAGAGGGGGACTAGCGGGTCACTACTACGAGCAGTACTTC NA TRBJ2-7 TRBV6-1 TRBD2
CASSYEATYEQYF TGTGCCAGCAGTTACGAGGCGACTTACGAGCAGTACTTC few TRBJ2-7 TRBV6-6 NA
CSASGLAGGPIAKNIQYF TGCAGTGCTAGTGGGTTAGCGGGAGGGCCCATAGCCAAAAACATTCAGTACTTC NA TRBJ2-4 TRBV20-1 TRBD2
CASSRAWTGVNTEAFF TGTGCCAGCAGCCGAGCCTGGACAGGGGTGAACACTGAAGCTTTCTTT many TRBJ1-1 TRBV11-2 TRBD1
CSRGWETQYF TGCAGTCGGGGATGGGAGACCCAGTACTTC few TRBJ2-5 TRBV20-1 NA
CASSNRGESTEAFF TGTGCCAGCAGCAACAGGGGGGAGAGCACTGAAGCTTTCTTT NA TRBJ1-1 TRBV7-6 TRBD1
CASSGTSGREYEQYF TGTGCCAGCAGCGGCACCAGCGGGAGGGAATACGAGCAGTACTTC NA TRBJ2-7 TRBV2 TRBD2
CAISESDRASYEQYF TGTGCCATCAGTGAGTCGGACAGGGCTAGCTACGAGCAGTACTTC few TRBJ2-7 TRBV10-3 TRBD1
CASSLDAGSTGELFF TGCGCCAGCAGCTTGGATGCAGGGTCAACCGGGGAGCTGTTTTTT few TRBJ2-2 TRBV5-1 NA
CASSRIRPPTDTFAQYF TGTGCCAGCAGTAGGATCCGTCCTCCCACAGATACGTTTGCGCAGTATTTT NA TRBJ2-3 TRBV2 NA
CASSEGLSETQYF TGTGCCAGCAGTGAGGGACTAAGTGAGACCCAGTACTTC NA TRBJ2-5 TRBV2 TRBD2
CSASMGLTSTDTQYF TGCAGTGCTAGTATGGGACTTACTAGCACAGATACGCAGTATTTT NA TRBJ2-3 TRBV20-1 NA
CASSRAILGELFF TGCGCCAGCAGCCGAGCTATCCTCGGGGAGCTGTTTTTT many TRBJ2-2 TRBV5-1 NA
CASSVDDRRANTGELFF TGTGCCAGCAGCGTAGATGACAGGAGGGCGAACACCGGGGAGCTGTTTTTT NA TRBJ2-2 TRBV9 NA
CAISEFQASGGLYEQYF TGTGCCATCAGTGAGTTTCAAGCTTCGGGGGGTCTCTACGAGCAGTACTTC many TRBJ2-7 TRBV10-3 TRBD2
CSVEDQGGNGQPQHF TGCAGCGTTGAAGATCAAGGGGGCAATGGCCAGCCCCAGCATTTT many TRBJ1-5 TRBV29-1 TRBD1
CASSEVRWENIQYF TGTGCCAGCAGCGAAGTCCGGTGGGAAAACATTCAGTACTTC few TRBJ2-4 TRBV4-2 NA
CASSVTGTGSSYEQYF TGTGCCAGCAGCGTCACCGGGACAGGGTCCTCCTACGAGCAGTACTTC few TRBJ2-7 TRBV11-2 TRBD1
CSARVFDRPLEAFF TGCAGTGCTAGAGTCTTTGACAGACCCCTTGAAGCTTTCTTT many TRBJ1-1 TRBV20-1 NA
CASRLQGSETQYF TGTGCCAGCAGACTACAGGGGAGCGAGACCCAGTACTTC NA TRBJ2-5 TRBV27 TRBD1
CASSFLQGLSNF TGTGCCAGCAGTTTTTTGCAGGGCCTTTCGAACTTC many TRBJ2-4 TRBV12-3/TRBV12-4 NA
CAISEGRTLAKNIQYF TGTGCCATCAGTGAAGGACGGACTCTAGCCAAAAACATTCAGTACTTC NA TRBJ2-4 TRBV10-3 NA
CASSERPGETQYF TGTGCCAGCAGTGAACGACCTGGAGAGACCCAGTACTTC NA TRBJ2-5 TRBV6-1 NA
CASSAGLGRYNEQFF TGTGCCAGCAGTGCGGGACTAGGGCGTTACAATGAGCAGTTCTTC NA TRBJ2-1 TRBV5-6 TRBD2
CSARVSQDSPLHF TGCAGCGCCCGGGTCAGCCAAGATTCACCCCTCCACTTT many TRBJ1-6 TRBV29-1 NA
CASSLVAGGLGDIQYF TGCGCCAGCAGCTTGGTTGCAGGGGGCCTGGGAGACATTCAGTACTTC NA TRBJ2-4 TRBV5-1 TRBD1
CASSPASSSTDTQYF TGCGCCAGCAGCCCTGCCAGCTCTAGCACAGATACGCAGTATTTT many TRBJ2-3 TRBV5-1 NA
CAWSVSGGRLDTQYF TGTGCCTGGAGTGTATCCGGCGGGAGATTGGATACGCAGTATTTT NA TRBJ2-3 TRBV30 TRBD2
CASSQVTGGGYSGEQYF TGCGCCAGCAGCCAGGTGACAGGGGGCGGATATTCTGGCGAGCAGTACTTC many TRBJ2-7 TRBV5-1 TRBD1
CAASGTPGNEQFF TGTGCCGCCAGCGGGACTCCGGGCAATGAGCAGTTCTTC NA TRBJ2-1 TRBV24-1 TRBD2
CASSLMERGEQFF TGTGCCAGCAGTTTAATGGAGAGAGGGGAGCAGTTCTTC many TRBJ2-1 TRBV12-3/TRBV12-4 NA
CSARDRFQETQYF TGCAGTGCTAGAGACCGCTTCCAAGAGACCCAGTACTTC many TRBJ2-5 TRBV20-1 NA
CSAQDFSGNTIYF TGCAGCGCACAGGATTTCTCTGGAAACACCATATATTTT many TRBJ1-3 TRBV29-1 NA
CSASKQAQETQYF TGCAGTGCTAGTAAACAGGCCCAAGAGACCCAGTACTTC many TRBJ2-5 TRBV20-1 NA
CSAGQSSYGYTF TGCAGTGCGGGACAATCCAGCTATGGCTACACCTTC few TRBJ1-2 TRBV20-1 NA
CASSQGWSGVTEAFF TGTGCCAGCAGCCAAGGGTGGTCAGGTGTGACTGAAGCTTTCTTT NA TRBJ1-1 TRBV3-1 NA
CSVHQGLRTEAFF TGCAGTGTCCATCAGGGTTTGCGGACTGAAGCTTTCTTT NA TRBJ1-1 TRBV20-1 NA
CASSDSASGSGYEQFF TGTGCCAGCAGTGACTCGGCTAGCGGGAGTGGATATGAGCAGTTCTTC few TRBJ2-1 TRBV6-4 TRBD2
CASSSLGQGARTGELFF TGTGCCAGCAGCTCGTTGGGTCAGGGGGCTAGGACCGGGGAGCTGTTTTTT many TRBJ2-2 TRBV5-6 TRBD1
CASIPGQGVYGEQFF TGTGCCAGCATTCCGGGACAGGGTGTTTACGGTGAGCAGTTCTTC many TRBJ2-1 TRBV12-3/TRBV12-4 TRBD1
CASSEEGGQPQHF TGTGCCAGCAGTGAGGAGGGGGGTCAGCCCCAGCATTTT NA TRBJ1-5 TRBV2 NA
CAWSRDRPEQFF TGTGCCTGGTCCCGGGACCGCCCTGAGCAGTTCTTC NA TRBJ2-1 TRBV30 NA
CATSERVDSPLHF TGTGCCACCAGTGAAAGGGTTGATTCACCCCTCCACTTT NA TRBJ1-6 TRBV24-1 NA
CASSLERQGIDTQYF TGCGCCAGCAGCTTGGAGAGACAGGGGATAGATACGCAGTATTTT NA TRBJ2-3 TRBV5-1 TRBD1